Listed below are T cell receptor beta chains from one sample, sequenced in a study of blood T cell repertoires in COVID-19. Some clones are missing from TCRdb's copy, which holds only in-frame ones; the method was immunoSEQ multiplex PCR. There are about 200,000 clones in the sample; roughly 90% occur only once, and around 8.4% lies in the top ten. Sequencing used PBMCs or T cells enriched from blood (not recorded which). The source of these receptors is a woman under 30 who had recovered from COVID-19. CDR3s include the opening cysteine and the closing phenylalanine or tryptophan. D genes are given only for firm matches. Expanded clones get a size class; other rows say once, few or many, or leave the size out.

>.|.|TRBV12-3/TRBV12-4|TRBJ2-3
TGTGCCAGCAGTGGTTGGGCAGAAGATACGCAGTATTTT
CASSGWAEDTQYF
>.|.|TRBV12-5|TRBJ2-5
TGTGCTAGTGGTTTCGGGGAGACCCAGTACTTC
CASGFGETQYF
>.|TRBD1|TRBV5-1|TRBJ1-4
TGCGCCAGCAGATCCCTGACAGGGAACCTGTTTTTT
CASRSLTGNLFF
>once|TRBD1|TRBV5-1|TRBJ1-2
TGCGCCAGCAGCGACCTACAGGGGCCTGGGGGCTACACCTTC
CASSDLQGPGGYTF
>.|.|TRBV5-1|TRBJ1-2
TGCGCCAGCAGCTTGGCTGAGGGCGGCCCTGGCTACACCTTC
CASSLAEGGPGYTF
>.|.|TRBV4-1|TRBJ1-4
TGCGCTAGCCGGATAAGCGGGCGTGGTATAAGTGAAAAACTGTTTTTT
CASRISGRGISEKLFF
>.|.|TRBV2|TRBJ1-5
TGTGCCAGCAGAGCTGGTGCTTCCCATAGCAATCAGCCCCAGCATTTT
CASRAGASHSNQPQHF
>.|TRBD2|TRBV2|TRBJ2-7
TGTGCCAGCAGCGTACGGGGGGGCGGGCAGTACTTC
CASSVRGGGQYF
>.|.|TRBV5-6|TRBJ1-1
TGTGCCAGCACCATGACACTGAACACTGAAGCTTTCTTT
CASTMTLNTEAFF
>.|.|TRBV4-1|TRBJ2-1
TGCGCCAGCAGCCAAGCCGGACAGAGACCCTACAATGAGCAGTTCTTC
CASSQAGQRPYNEQFF
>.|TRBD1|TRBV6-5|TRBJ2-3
TGTGCCAGCAGTCGCAGGGGGCAGTGGTCAGATACGCAGTATTTT
CASSRRGQWSDTQYF
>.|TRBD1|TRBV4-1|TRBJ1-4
TGCGCCAGCAGCCAAGAGCAGGACAGGGGGCCGGAAAAACTGTTTTTT
CASSQEQDRGPEKLFF
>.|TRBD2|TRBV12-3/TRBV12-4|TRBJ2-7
TGTGCCAGCAGTTTGGGGGGGAACGAGCAGTACTTC
CASSLGGNEQYF
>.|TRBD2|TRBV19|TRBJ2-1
TGTGCCAGTAGTATCCCCGGGGGGAAAATTGAGCAGTTCTTC
CASSIPGGKIEQFF
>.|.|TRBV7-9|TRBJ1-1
TGTGCCAGCAGCACAACCAGGGGTCACACTGAAGCTTTCTTT
CASSTTRGHTEAFF
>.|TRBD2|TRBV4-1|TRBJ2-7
TGCGCCAGCAGCCAACTAGCGGGGAGCTCCTACGAGCAGTACTTC
CASSQLAGSSYEQYF
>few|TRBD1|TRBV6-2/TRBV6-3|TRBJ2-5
TGTGCCAGCAGCCCTGGACAGGGGATCCCAGAGACCCAGTACTTC
CASSPGQGIPETQYF
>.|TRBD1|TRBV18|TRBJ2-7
TGTGCCAGCTCACTTCAAGGGGGCAGGGGTTGGGAGCAGTACTTC
CASSLQGGRGWEQYF
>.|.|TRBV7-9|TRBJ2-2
TGTGCCAGCAGCCCGGACAGCCGGAACACCGGGGAGCTGTTTTTT
CASSPDSRNTGELFF
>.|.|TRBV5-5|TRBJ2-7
TGTGCCAGCAGCCGAACTGATTACGAGCAGTACTTC
CASSRTDYEQYF
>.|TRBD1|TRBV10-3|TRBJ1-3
TGTGCCGCCCAGGACAGGGGCGGAAACACCATATATTTT
CAAQDRGGNTIYF
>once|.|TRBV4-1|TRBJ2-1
TGCGCCAGCAGCCAAGAGGAGTGGAGCTCCTACAATGAGCAGTTCTTC
CASSQEEWSSYNEQFF
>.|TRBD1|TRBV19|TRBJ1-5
TGTGCCAGTAGTATTTATCCGGGACAGGGGGCTGAGCCCCAGCATTTT
CASSIYPGQGAEPQHF
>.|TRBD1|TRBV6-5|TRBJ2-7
TGTGCCAGCAGCCTATACAGGACAGGGGGCTACGAGCAGTACTTC
CASSLYRTGGYEQYF
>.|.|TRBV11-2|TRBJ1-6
TGTGCCAGCAGCTTAGGGGTTAGCCTGGAGGAATCACCCCTCCACTTT
CASSLGVSLEESPLHF
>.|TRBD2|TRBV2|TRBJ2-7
TGTGCCAGCCTAGGTCCGGGACTAGCGGGCGAGCAGTACTTC
CASLGPGLAGEQYF
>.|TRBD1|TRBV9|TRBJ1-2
TGTGCCAGCACGCCGGGACAGGGTATCGACTATGGCTACACCTTC
CASTPGQGIDYGYTF
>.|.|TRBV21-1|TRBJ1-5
TGTGCCAGCCCCAAGAGGGTCCATAGCAATCAGCCCCAGCATTTT
CASPKRVHSNQPQHF
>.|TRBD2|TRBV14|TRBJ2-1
TGTGCCAGCAGCCTCTTAGCGGGGAAGCAGTTCTTC
CASSLLAGKQFF
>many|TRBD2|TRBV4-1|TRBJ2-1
TGCGCCAGCAGCCAAGAAGGTGGTGGGGGGGTTTATGAGCAGTTCTTC
CASSQEGGGGVYEQFF
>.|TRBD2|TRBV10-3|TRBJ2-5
TGTGCCACGCAACCGGGACTAGCGAGGGGGGACCAAGAGACCCAGTACTTC
CATQPGLARGDQETQYF
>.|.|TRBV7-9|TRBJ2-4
TGTGCCAGCAGCCCCGGTAACCCGCTAGCCAAAAACATTCAGTACTTC
CASSPGNPLAKNIQYF
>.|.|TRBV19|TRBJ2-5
TGTGCCAGTAGTATAGACAGTCCGGGGGAGACCCAGTACTTC
CASSIDSPGETQYF
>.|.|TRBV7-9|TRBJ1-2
TGTGCCAGCAGCCCCCCGGGGGAGGATGGCTACACCTTC
CASSPPGEDGYTF